This TCR beta chain was observed in a study of response to subunit inactivated influenza vaccine. CDR3 length: 12 amino acids. The V end was cut by 6 bases, the J end by 5 bases, with 14 bases between. Germline values: CDR1 SQVTM, CDR2 ANQGSEA. TCRdb passed the RT-PCR reads through MiXCR, listing each CDR3 protein once. The sample gives a few hundred thousand distinct CDR3 sequences, 14% of which show up once; approximately 10% is in the top ten. The sequence derives from a man aged 45-65 years who received an inactivated influenza vaccine. The input for sequencing was PBMCs from blood, taken 12 days after vaccination. The chain links TRBV29-1 to TRBJ2-7; D is unresolved. The CDR3 reads CSVVVSGDEQYF. The CDR3 nucleotides are TGCAGCGTCGTGGTTAGTGGGGACGAGCAGTACTTC.